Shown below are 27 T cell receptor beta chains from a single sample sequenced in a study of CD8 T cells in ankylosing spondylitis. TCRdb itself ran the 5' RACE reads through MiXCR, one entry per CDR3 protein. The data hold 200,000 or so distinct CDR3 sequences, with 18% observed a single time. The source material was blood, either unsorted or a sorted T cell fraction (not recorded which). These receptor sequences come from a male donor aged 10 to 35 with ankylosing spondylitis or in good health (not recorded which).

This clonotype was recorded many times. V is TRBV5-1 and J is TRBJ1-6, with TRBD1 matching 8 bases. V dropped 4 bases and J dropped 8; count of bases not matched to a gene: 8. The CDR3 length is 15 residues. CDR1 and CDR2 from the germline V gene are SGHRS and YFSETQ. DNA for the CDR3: TGCGCCAGCAGCCAGGACAGGGAAAGTTATTCACCCCTCCACTTT. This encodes CASSQDRESYSPLHF.

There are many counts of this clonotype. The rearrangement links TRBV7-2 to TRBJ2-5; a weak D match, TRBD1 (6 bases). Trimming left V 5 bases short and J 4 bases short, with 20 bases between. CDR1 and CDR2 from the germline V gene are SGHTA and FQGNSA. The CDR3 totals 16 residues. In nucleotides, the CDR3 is TGTGCCAGCAGCCCCCCACGCAGGGGATACGGAGAGACCCAGTACTTC. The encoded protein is CASSPPRRGYGETQYF.

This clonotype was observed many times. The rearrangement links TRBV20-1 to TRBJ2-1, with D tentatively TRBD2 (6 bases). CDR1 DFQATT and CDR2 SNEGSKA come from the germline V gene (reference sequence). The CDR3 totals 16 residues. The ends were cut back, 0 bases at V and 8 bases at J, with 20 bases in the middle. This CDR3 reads CSARDPTREIFDEQFF. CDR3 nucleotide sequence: TGCAGTGCTAGAGACCCTACCCGGGAGATTTTCGATGAGCAGTTCTTC.

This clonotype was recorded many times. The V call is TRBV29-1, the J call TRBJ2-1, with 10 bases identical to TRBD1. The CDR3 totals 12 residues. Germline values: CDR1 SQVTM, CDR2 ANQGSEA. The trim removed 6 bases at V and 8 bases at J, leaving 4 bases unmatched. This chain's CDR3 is CSVGGTGDEQFF. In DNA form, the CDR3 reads TGCAGCGTGGGGGGGACAGGGGATGAGCAGTTCTTC.

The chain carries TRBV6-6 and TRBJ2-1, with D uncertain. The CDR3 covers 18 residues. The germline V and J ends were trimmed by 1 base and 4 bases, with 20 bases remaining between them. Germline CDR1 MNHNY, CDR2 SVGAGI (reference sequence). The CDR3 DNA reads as TGTGCCAGCAGTTACTTCTCCGCGGCCGGACCCGCTTACAATGAGCAGTTCTTC. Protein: CASSYFSAAGPAYNEQFF.

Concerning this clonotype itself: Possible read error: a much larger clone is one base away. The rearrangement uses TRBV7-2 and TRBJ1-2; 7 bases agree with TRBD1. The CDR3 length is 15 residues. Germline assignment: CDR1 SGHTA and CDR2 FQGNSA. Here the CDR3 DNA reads TGTGCCAGCAGTGGATCGTGGGGAGGGGGCTATGGCTACCCCTTC. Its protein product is CASSGSWGGGYGYPF.

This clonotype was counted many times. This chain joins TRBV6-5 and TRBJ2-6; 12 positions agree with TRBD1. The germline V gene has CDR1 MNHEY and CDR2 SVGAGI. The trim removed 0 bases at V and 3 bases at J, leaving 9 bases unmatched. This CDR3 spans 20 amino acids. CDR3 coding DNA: TGTGCCAGCAGTTACTCGATACCGGGACAGGGGGCAATTGGGGCCAACGTCCTGACTTTC. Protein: CASSYSIPGQGAIGANVLTF.

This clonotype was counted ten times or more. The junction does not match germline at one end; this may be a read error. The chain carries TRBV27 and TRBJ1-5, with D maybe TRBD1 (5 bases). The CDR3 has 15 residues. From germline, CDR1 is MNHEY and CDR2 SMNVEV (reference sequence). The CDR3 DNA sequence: TGCGCCAGCAGCTTGGGGCAGGGCAGTAATCAGCCCCAGCATTTT. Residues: CASSLGQGSNQPQHF.

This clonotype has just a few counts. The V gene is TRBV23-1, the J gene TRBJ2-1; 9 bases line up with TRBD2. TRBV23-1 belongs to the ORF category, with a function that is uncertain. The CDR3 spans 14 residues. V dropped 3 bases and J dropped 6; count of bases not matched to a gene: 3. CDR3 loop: CASSHRRGGNEQFF. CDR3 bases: TGCGCCAGCAGTCACCGGCGGGGGGGCAATGAGCAGTTCTTC.

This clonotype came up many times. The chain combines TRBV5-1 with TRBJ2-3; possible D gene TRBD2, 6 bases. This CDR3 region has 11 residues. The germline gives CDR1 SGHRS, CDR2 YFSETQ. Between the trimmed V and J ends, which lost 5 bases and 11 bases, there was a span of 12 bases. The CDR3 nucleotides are TGCGCCAGCAGTGGAGGGAGTTTGCAGTATTTT. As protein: CASSGGSLQYF.

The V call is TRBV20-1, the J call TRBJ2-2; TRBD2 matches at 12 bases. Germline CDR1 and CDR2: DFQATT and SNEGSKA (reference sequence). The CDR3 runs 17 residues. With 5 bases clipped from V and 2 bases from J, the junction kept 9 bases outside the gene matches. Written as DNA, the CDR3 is TGCAGTGCTGCCTGGGGACTAGCGGGCTTCAACACCGGGGAGCTGTTTTTT. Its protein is CSAAWGLAGFNTGELFF.

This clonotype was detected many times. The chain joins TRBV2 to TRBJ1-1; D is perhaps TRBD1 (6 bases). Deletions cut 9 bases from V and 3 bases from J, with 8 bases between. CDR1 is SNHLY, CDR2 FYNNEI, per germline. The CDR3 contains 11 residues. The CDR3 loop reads CARQGDTEAFF. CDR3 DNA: TGTGCCAGACAGGGAGACACTGAAGCTTTCTTT.

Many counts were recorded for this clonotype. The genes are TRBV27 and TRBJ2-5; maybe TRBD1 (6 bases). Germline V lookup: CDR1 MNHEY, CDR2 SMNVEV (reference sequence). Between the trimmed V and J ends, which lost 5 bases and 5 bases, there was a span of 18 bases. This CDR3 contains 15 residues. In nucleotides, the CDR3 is TGTGCCAGCAGTCCCTTAGCCAGGGGCAGCGAGACCCAGTACTTC. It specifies CASSPLARGSETQYF.

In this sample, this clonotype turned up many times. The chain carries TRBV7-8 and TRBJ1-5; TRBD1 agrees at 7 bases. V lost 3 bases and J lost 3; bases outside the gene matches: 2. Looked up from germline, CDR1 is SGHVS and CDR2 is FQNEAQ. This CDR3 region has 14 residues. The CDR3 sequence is CASSLGQFNQPQHF. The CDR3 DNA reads TGTGCCAGCAGCTTGGGACAGTTCAATCAGCCCCAGCATTTT.

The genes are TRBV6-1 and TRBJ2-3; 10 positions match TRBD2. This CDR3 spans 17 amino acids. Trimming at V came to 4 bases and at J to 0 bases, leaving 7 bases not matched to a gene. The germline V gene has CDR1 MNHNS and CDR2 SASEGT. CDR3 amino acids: CASSVTSGMFSTDTQYF. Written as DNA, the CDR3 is TGTGCCAGCAGTGTAACTAGCGGGATGTTTAGCACAGATACGCAGTATTTT.

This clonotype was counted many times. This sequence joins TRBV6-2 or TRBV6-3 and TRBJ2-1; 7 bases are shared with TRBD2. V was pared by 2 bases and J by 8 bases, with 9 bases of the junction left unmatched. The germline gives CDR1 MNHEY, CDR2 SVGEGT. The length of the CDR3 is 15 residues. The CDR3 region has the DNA TGTGCCAGCAGTTACCGAGCGGGAAAAACTGATGAGCAGTTCTTC. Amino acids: CASSYRAGKTDEQFF.

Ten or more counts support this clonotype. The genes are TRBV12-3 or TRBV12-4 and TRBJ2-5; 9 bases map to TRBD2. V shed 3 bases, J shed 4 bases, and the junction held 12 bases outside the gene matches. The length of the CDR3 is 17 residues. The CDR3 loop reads CASSLFGLAWFLETQYF. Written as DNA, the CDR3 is TGTGCCAGCAGTTTGTTCGGACTAGCGTGGTTCTTAGAGACCCAGTACTTC.

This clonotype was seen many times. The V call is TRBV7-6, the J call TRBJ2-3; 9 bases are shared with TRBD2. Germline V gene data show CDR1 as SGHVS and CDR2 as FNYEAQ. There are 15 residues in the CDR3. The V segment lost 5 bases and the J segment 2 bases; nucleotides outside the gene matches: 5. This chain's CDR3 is CASSPRLAATDTQYF. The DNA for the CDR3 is TGTGCCAGCAGCCCCAGACTAGCGGCCACAGATACGCAGTATTTT.

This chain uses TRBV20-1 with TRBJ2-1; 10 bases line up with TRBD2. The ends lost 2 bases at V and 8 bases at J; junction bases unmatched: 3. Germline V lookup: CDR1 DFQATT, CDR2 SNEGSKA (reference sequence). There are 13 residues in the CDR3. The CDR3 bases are TGCAGTGCTAGACTAGCGGGAGTTGATGAGCAGTTCTTC. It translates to CSARLAGVDEQFF.

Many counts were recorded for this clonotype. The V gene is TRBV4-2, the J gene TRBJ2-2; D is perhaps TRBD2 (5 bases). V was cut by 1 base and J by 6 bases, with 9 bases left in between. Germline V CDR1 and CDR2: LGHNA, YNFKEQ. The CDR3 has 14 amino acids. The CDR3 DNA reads TGTGCCAGCAGCCAAGTGTGGGGAGCCGGGGAGCTGTTTTTT. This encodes CASSQVWGAGELFF.

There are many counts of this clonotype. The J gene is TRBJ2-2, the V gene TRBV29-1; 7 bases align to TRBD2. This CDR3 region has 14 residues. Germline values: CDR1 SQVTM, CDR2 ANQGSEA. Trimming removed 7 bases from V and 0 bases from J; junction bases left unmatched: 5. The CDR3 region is CSARAGPNTGELFF. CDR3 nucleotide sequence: TGCAGCGCCCGAGCGGGACCGAACACCGGGGAGCTGTTTTTT.

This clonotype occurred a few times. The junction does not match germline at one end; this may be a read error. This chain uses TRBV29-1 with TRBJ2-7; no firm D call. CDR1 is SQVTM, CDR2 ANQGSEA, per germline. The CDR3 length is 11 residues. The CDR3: CSGGRPYEQHF. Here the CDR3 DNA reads TGCAGCGGCGGACGCCCTTACGAGCAGCACTTC.

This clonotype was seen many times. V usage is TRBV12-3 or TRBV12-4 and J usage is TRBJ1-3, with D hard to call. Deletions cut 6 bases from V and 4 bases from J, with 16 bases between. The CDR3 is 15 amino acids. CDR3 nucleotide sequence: TGTGCCAGCAGCCCCGACACTCACGGGGGAAACACCATATATTTT. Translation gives CASSPDTHGGNTIYF.

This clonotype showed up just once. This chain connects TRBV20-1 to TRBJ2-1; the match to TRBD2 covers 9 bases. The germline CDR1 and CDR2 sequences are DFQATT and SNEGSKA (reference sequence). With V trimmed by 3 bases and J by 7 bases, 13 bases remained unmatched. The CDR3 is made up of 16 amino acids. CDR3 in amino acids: CSASPLWTSDRNEQFF. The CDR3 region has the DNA TGCAGTGCTAGTCCTCTTTGGACTAGCGATCGGAATGAGCAGTTCTTC.

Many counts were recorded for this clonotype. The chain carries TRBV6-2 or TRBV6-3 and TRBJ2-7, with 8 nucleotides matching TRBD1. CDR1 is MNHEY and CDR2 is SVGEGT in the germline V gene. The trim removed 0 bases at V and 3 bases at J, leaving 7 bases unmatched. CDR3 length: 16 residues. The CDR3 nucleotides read TGTGCCAGCAGTTACTCGACGGGACAGGTTAGCTACGAGCAGTACTTC. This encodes CASSYSTGQVSYEQYF.

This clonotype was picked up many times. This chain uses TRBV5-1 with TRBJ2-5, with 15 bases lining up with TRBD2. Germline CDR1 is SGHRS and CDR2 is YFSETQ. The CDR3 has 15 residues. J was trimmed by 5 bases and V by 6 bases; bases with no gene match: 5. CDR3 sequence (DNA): TGCGCCAGCACACTAGGGACTAGCGGGAGGGAGACCCAGTACTTC. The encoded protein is CASTLGTSGRETQYF.

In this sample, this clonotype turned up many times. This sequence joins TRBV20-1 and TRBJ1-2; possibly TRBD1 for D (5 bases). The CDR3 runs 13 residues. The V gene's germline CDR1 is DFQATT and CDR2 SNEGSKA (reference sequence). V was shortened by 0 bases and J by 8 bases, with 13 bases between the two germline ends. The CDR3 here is CSARDPRAYGYTF. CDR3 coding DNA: TGCAGTGCTAGAGATCCCAGGGCCTACGGCTACACCTTC.